These T cell receptor beta chains were read from a single sample in a study of T cell changes during pregnancy in multiple sclerosis. Sequencing was performed with immunoSEQ multiplex PCR; in TCRdb, only in-frame clones are kept and a portion is missing. The sample holds some 21,000 clones, about 89% seen once. The source was CD8+ T cells from peripheral blood mononuclear cells, collected in the second trimester of pregnancy. The receptors here all came from a female donor in good health, enrolled as a control in a pregnancy study. Each CDR3 is given with its conserved first and last residue. The D gene is left open where the match is weak. Clone size is given for some rows only: seen once, a few or many times, or a class if the clone is expanded.

clone size	J gene	V gene	D gene	CDR3 DNA	CDR3 protein
-	TRBJ2-3	TRBV28	-	TGTGCCAGCAGTTCCCCTCTGGAGAACACAGATACGCAGTATTTT	CASSSPLENTDTQYF
once	TRBJ2-1	TRBV27	TRBD2	TGTGCCAGCAGTCAACGACTAGCTAATGAGCAGTTCTTC	CASSQRLANEQFF
-	TRBJ1-3	TRBV19	-	TGTGCCAGTAGTATACTGGGGGGGCTCAACTCTGGAAACACCATATATTTT	CASSILGGLNSGNTIYF
-	TRBJ2-5	TRBV27	TRBD2	TGTGCCAGCAGTGATCTTCCGGGACTAGCGGACCAAGAGACCCAGTACTTC	CASSDLPGLADQETQYF
-	TRBJ2-7	TRBV6-5	-	TGTGCCAGCAGCTTAGATCCTTTAAGCTACGAGCAGTACTTC	CASSLDPLSYEQYF
once	TRBJ2-4	TRBV10-3	-	TGTGCCATCAGTAGGGGGGGCCCCGGGGACATTCAGTACTTC	CAISRGGPGDIQYF
-	TRBJ1-4	TRBV5-4	-	TGTGCCAGCAGCTTGGATAGCCATCCTGGAAAACTGTTTTTT	CASSLDSHPGKLFF
-	TRBJ2-7	TRBV15	TRBD2	TGTGCCACCAGCAGAGAGAGCCACGGGACTAGCGGGAGCGAGCAGTACTTC	CATSRESHGTSGSEQYF
-	TRBJ2-5	TRBV29-1	TRBD1	TGCAGCGTGGACCCGGGACAGGGGGCCGGAGAGACCCAGTACTTC	CSVDPGQGAGETQYF
-	TRBJ2-3	TRBV6-4	TRBD1	TGTGCCAGCAGCCCGACAGGGGAAGGTTACGATACGCAGTATTTT	CASSPTGEGYDTQYF
-	TRBJ2-7	TRBV28	-	TGTGCCAGCAGTTCCCCCCACGTCGGGGTCCCCTACGAGCAGTACTTC	CASSSPHVGVPYEQYF
medium-sized	TRBJ2-7	TRBV27	-	TGTGCCAGCAGTTCCTTAACCTACGAGCAGTACTTC	CASSSLTYEQYF
-	TRBJ2-7	TRBV7-6	-	TGTGCCAGCAGCCGCCTCGAGGCGAAGCTCTCCTACGAGCAGTACTTC	CASSRLEAKLSYEQYF
once	TRBJ2-1	TRBV2	-	TGTGCCAGCAGCGACCGCACCGGCGGGTTCTTC	CASSDRTGGFF
-	TRBJ2-2	TRBV5-5	-	TGTGCCAGCAGCTTTGGGGGGACCGGGGAGCTGTTTTTT	CASSFGGTGELFF
-	TRBJ2-3	TRBV13	-	TGTGCCAGCAGCTTAGGTGTTGTGAGGGTTACGCAGTATTTT	CASSLGVVRVTQYF
-	TRBJ1-5	TRBV19	-	TGTGCCAGTAGTATGTATAGTCCGAGCAATCAGCCCCAGCATTTT	CASSMYSPSNQPQHF
-	TRBJ2-1	TRBV7-8	-	TGTGCCAGCAGTCTAGACTACAATGAGCAGTTCTTC	CASSLDYNEQFF
-	TRBJ1-1	TRBV27	-	TGTGCCAGCGCGTGTTTCGAAAACACTGAAGCTTTCTTT	CASACFENTEAFF
-	TRBJ2-7	TRBV6-4	TRBD2	TGTGCCAGCAGTGAATCGGCGGGGGGGTACGAGCAGTACTTC	CASSESAGGYEQYF
-	TRBJ2-1	TRBV25-1	TRBD2	TGTGCCAGCAGTGAATATGGAGCGGGAGTAATGGATGAGCAGTTCTTC	CASSEYGAGVMDEQFF
-	TRBJ2-1	TRBV25-1	-	TGTGCCAGCAGTACAAGGGAGTACAATGAGCAGTTCTTC	CASSTREYNEQFF
-	TRBJ2-1	TRBV7-3	TRBD2	TGTGCCAGCAGCTCAGACGGGACTACCGGGAATGAGCAGTTCTTC	CASSSDGTTGNEQFF
-	TRBJ1-5	TRBV30	TRBD1	TGTGCCTGGAGTTACAGGGGTGGCAATCAGCCCCAGCATTTT	CAWSYRGGNQPQHF
-	TRBJ1-1	TRBV28	-	TGTGCCATCCGGTGGAGGGGACACACTGAAGCTTTCTTT	CAIRWRGHTEAFF
-	TRBJ1-5	TRBV5-5	-	TGTGCCAGCAGCCGTTTGGAGGCGGGCAATCAGCCCCAGCATTTT	CASSRLEAGNQPQHF
-	TRBJ2-1	TRBV19	-	TGTGCCAGTAGTATAGGGGGACACTACTACAATGAGCAGTTCTTC	CASSIGGHYYNEQFF
-	TRBJ2-7	TRBV7-8	TRBD2	TGTGCCAGCAGCTGGCTGACTAGCGGGAGGGCCGGTACGGGGTACGAGCAGTACTTC	CASSWLTSGRAGTGYEQYF
-	TRBJ2-3	TRBV9	TRBD2	TGTGCCAGCAGCGCCGAGGGGGGACTAGCGGGAACTAGCACAGATACGCAGTATTTT	CASSAEGGLAGTSTDTQYF
-	TRBJ2-7	TRBV6-1	-	TGTGCCAGCAGTGAAGTATCAGGGGCTTCCTACGAGCAGTACTTC	CASSEVSGASYEQYF
few	TRBJ2-7	TRBV2	-	TGTGCCAGCAGCGACGCGGCCATTGCCCCGGGAGAGCAGTACTTC	CASSDAAIAPGEQYF
-	TRBJ1-4	TRBV19	-	TGTGCCAGTAGTGCCATCCTAGGTCGTAATGAAAAACTGTTTTTT	CASSAILGRNEKLFF
few	TRBJ2-3	TRBV7-9	TRBD2	TGTGCCAGCAGCTTCGTCGGACTAGCGGGGGATACAGATACGCAGTATTTT	CASSFVGLAGDTDTQYF
-	TRBJ2-7	TRBV7-9	TRBD1	TGTGCCAGCAGACCGGGACAGGGGGAGAGCTACGAGCAGTACTTC	CASRPGQGESYEQYF
-	TRBJ1-5	TRBV25-1	TRBD1	TGTGCCAGCCAGACAGGGAATCAGCCCCAGCATTTT	CASQTGNQPQHF
-	TRBJ1-3	TRBV10-3	-	TGTGCCATCAGTGATGGGACAACTGGAAACACCATATATTTT	CAISDGTTGNTIYF
-	TRBJ2-1	TRBV6-4	TRBD2	TGTGCCAGCAGTGACTTGGCGGGAGGGGACTACAATGAGCAGTTCTTC	CASSDLAGGDYNEQFF
-	TRBJ1-1	TRBV2	-	TGTGCCAGCAGGGGCTCTGGGGGGGTTGAAGCTTTCTTT	CASRGSGGVEAFF
-	TRBJ1-2	TRBV2	-	TGTGCCAGCATTTCCGGGATCTATGGCTACACCTTC	CASISGIYGYTF
-	TRBJ2-5	TRBV27	-	TGTGCCAGCAAGGGGTATATGGAGACCCAGTACTTC	CASKGYMETQYF
-	TRBJ2-1	TRBV13	TRBD2	TGTGCCAGCAGCTTATCCGGCGGGGGGGCAGGCAATGAGCAGTTCTTC	CASSLSGGGAGNEQFF
-	TRBJ2-2	TRBV7-3	TRBD2	TGTGCCAGCAGCTTACCAAGCGGGGTGAACACCGGGGAGCTGTTTTTT	CASSLPSGVNTGELFF
-	TRBJ2-1	TRBV5-1	-	TGCGCCAGCATGTCCGGTTACAATGAGCAGTTCTTC	CASMSGYNEQFF
-	TRBJ2-7	TRBV28	-	TGTGCCAGCAGTTTCTTCGCGGACAGAGCTTTAAACTACGAGCAGTACTTC	CASSFFADRALNYEQYF
-	TRBJ2-7	TRBV10-3	TRBD1	TGTGCCATCAGTGAGTCGGCGGGACAGGCCTACGAGCAGTACTTC	CAISESAGQAYEQYF
once	TRBJ2-1	TRBV7-9	TRBD2	TGTGCCAGCAGCTTAGTTTCCGGGAGGGTCAATGAGCAGTTCTTC	CASSLVSGRVNEQFF
-	TRBJ2-7	TRBV6-1	-	TGTGCCAGTAGGGAAAGGTTGACAAAGGACGAGCAGTACTTC	CASRERLTKDEQYF
-	TRBJ1-2	TRBV7-8	-	TGTGCCAGCAGCCGCAACTACGGGGATCTTTATGGCTACACCTTC	CASSRNYGDLYGYTF
-	TRBJ2-1	TRBV14	TRBD2	TGTGCCAGCAGCCAAGAGGATGGCGGGAGCTATGAGCAGTTCTTC	CASSQEDGGSYEQFF
-	TRBJ2-3	TRBV13	-	TGTGCCAGCAGCTCCCGCGACCTTAGTGGGGCAGGTGGAGATACGCAGTATTTT	CASSSRDLSGAGGDTQYF
-	TRBJ1-5	TRBV5-8	-	TGTGCCAGCATATTAGGAGGGTTCGGTCAGCCCCAGCATTTT	CASILGGFGQPQHF
-	TRBJ2-1	TRBV5-1	TRBD2	TGCGCCAGCACTAGCGGGAGTGAGCAGTTCTTC	CASTSGSEQFF
-	TRBJ2-3	TRBV6-6	TRBD1	TGTGCCAGCAGGGTCCAGGGGGCGTATACGCAGTATTTT	CASRVQGAYTQYF
-	TRBJ2-2	TRBV6-4	TRBD2	TGTGCCAGCAGTGACTCCTTAGCGGGGGAACCTACCGGGGAGCTGTTTTTT	CASSDSLAGEPTGELFF